This TCR beta chain was retrieved from a study of T cell repertoires and HLA-DP antigens. Trimming pared 4 bases from V and 2 bases from J, leaving 15 bases between. CDR3 length equals 16 residues. Germline values: CDR1 ENHRY, CDR2 SYGVKD. After approximately 15 days, CD4+ cells were restimulated approximately 25 h with the same allogeneic DPB1. Retrovirally transduced HeLa cells with HLA-DPA1/DPB1, HLA-DM, invariant chain and CD80 served as stimulators. This clone was seen more than once but under ten times. Sequencing was performed with immunoSEQ multiplex PCR; in TCRdb, only in-frame clones are kept and a portion is missing. The table shows about 2,000 clones, with less than 80% occurring only once.

The sequenced sample consisted of CD137- CD4+ T cells from cultured PBMCs. This receptor was identified in a man in his fifties or sixties in good health and CMV-seronegative. This chain uses TRBV10-3 with TRBJ1-5, with D perhaps TRBD1 (6 bases). The CDR3 bases are TGTGCCATCAGTGTGGGGGCACCGGCGGGCAATCAGCCCCAGCATTTT. Protein product: CAISVGAPAGNQPQHF.